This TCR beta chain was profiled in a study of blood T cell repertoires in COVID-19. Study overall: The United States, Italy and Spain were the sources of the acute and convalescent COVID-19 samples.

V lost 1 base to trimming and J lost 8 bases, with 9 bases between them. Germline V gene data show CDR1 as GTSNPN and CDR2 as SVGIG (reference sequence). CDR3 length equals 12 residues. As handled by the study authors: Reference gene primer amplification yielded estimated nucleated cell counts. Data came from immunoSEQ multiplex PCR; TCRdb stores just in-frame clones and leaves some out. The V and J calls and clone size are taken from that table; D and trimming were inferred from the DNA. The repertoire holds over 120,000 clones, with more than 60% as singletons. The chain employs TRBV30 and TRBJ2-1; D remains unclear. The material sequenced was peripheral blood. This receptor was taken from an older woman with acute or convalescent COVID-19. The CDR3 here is CAWSALQDEQFF. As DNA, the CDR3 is TGTGCCTGGAGTGCACTTCAGGATGAGCAGTTCTTC.